This paragraph covers one T cell receptor beta chain sequence. The target antigen is unknown. This sample was taken from a study of spatial heterogeneity in lung cancer. Study observations and caveats: Ubiquitous and regional expanded TCR counts correlated with ubiquitous and regional nonsynonymous mutations, respectively. Mutation tallies in tumors tracked expanded intratumoral alpha and beta TCR counts.

Described time point: sample taken at primary tumor resection. The donors, roughly 70 patients with untreated early-stage non-small cell lung cancer, provided the samples. The CDR3 runs 13 residues. Germline values: CDR1 LGHDT, CDR2 YNNKEL (reference sequence). V was cut by 0 bases and J by 2 bases, with 4 bases left in between. TCRdb reanalysed the 5' RACE reads using MiXCR and keeps one entry per CDR3 protein. Seen here are about 6,000 distinct CDR3 sequences, 7.5% to 9% observed once, and the top ten hold approximately 29%. The genes are TRBV3-1 and TRBJ1-2; no definite D call. This TCR derives from a female donor with early-stage non-small cell lung cancer. The sequences come from lung tumor tissue, collected at surgery. The CDR3 is CASSQDHNYGYTF. The CDR3 DNA follows: TGTGCCAGCAGCCAAGATCACAACTATGGCTACACCTTC. Using reference TRBV3-1 and TRBJ1-2 for the parts outside the CDR3, the full variable domain is DTAVSQTPKYLVTQMGNDKSIKCEQNLGHDTMYWYKQDSKKFLKIMFSYNNKELIINETVPNRFSPKSPDKAHLNLHINSLELGDSAVYFCASSQDHNYGYTFGSGTRLTVV.